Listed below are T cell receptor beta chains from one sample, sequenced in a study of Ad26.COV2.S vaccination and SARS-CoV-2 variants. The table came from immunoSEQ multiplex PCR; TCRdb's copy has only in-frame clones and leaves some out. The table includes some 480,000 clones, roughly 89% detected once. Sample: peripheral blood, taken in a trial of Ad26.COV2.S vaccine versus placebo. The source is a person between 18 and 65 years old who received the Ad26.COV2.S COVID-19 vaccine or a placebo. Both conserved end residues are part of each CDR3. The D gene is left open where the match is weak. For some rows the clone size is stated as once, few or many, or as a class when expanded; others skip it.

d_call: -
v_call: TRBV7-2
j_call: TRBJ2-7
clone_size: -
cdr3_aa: CASSLSGGLSYEQYF
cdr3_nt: TGTGCCAGCAGCTTATCGGGTGGGTTGAGCTACGAGCAGTACTTC

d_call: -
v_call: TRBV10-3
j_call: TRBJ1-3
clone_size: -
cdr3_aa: CAISESRGGSGNTIYF
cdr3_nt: TGTGCCATCAGTGAGTCACGCGGGGGCTCTGGAAACACCATATATTTT

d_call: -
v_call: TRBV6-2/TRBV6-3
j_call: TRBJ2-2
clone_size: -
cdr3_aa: CASSYGGNTGELFF
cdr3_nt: TGTGCCAGCAGTTACGGAGGAAACACCGGGGAGCTGTTTTTT

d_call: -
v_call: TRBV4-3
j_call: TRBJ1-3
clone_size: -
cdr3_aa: CASSPSSSGNTIYF
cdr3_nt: TGCGCCAGCAGCCCGTCCTCCTCTGGAAACACCATATATTTT

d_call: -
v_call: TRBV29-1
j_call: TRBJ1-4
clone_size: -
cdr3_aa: CSGGGMEKLFF
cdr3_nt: TGCAGCGGTGGGGGGATGGAAAAACTGTTTTTT

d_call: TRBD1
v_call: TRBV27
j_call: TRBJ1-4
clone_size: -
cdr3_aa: CASKELGTGGEKLFF
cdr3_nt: TGTGCCAGCAAGGAACTCGGGACAGGCGGGGAAAAACTGTTTTTT

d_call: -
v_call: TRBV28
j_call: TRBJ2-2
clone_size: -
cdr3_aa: CASSPDAVTGELFF
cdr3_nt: TGTGCCAGCAGTCCCGACGCGGTTACCGGGGAGCTGTTTTTT

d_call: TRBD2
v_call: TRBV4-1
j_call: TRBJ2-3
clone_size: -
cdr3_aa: CASSQPPGFGLAGADTQYF
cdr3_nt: TGCGCCAGCAGCCAACCACCCGGCTTCGGACTAGCGGGAGCAGATACGCAGTATTTT

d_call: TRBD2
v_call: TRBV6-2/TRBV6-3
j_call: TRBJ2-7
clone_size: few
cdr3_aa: CASSPSGRLYEQYF
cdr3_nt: TGTGCCAGCAGCCCTAGCGGGAGGTTGTACGAGCAGTACTTC

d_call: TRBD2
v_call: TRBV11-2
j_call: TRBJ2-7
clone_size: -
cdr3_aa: CASRGGLRASGKSYEQYF
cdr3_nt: TGTGCCAGCAGGGGGGGGTTGAGGGCTAGCGGCAAGTCCTACGAGCAGTACTTC

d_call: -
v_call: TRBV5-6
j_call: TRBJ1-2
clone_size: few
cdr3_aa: CASSQAGRGEYGYTF
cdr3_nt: TGTGCCAGCAGCCAAGCGGGGAGGGGGGAATATGGCTACACCTTC

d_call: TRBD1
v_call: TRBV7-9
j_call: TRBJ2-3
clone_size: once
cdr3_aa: CASSPSTGGLTDTQYF
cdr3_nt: TGTGCCAGCAGCCCCTCGACAGGGGGTCTAACAGATACGCAGTATTTT

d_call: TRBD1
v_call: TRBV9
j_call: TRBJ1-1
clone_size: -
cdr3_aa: CASSVGAGGTKNTEAFF
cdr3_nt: TGTGCCAGCAGCGTAGGGGCAGGGGGCACCAAGAACACTGAAGCTTTCTTT

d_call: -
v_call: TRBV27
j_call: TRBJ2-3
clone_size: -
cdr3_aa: CASSLTYTDTQYF
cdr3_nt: TGTGCCAGCAGTTTAACTTATACAGATACGCAGTATTTT

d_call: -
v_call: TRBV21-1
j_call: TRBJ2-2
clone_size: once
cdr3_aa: CASSKVIMNQNTGELFF
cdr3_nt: TGTGCCAGCAGCAAAGTGATAATGAACCAGAACACCGGGGAGCTGTTTTTT

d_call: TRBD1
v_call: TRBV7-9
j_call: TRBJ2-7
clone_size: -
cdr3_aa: CASSSATGTALYYEQYF
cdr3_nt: TGTGCCAGCAGCTCGGCCACCGGGACAGCCCTCTATTACGAGCAGTACTTC

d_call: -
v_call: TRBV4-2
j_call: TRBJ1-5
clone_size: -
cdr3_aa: CASSQEIQGPNQPQHF
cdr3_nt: TGTGCCAGCAGCCAAGAGATTCAGGGACCCAATCAGCCCCAGCATTTT

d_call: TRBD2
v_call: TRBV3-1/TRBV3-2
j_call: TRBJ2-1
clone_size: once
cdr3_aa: CASSLASGLNYNEQFF
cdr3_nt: TGTGCCAGCAGCCTTGCTAGCGGGTTAAACTACAATGAGCAGTTCTTC